Each of the 3 T cell receptor beta chains below was sequenced from the same sample in a study of response to subunit inactivated influenza vaccine. TCRdb reprocessed the RT-PCR reads via MiXCR and lists one record per CDR3 protein. The profile shows hundreds of thousands of distinct CDR3 sequences, 16% of them singletons. The sample here was CD4+ T cells sorted from PBMCs, taken less than 30 months after vaccination. These receptors were obtained from a man between 50 and 75 years old who received an inactivated influenza vaccine.

This clonotype was observed at least ten times. Germline and junction disagree at one end, which may indicate a read error. V usage is TRBV5-1 and J usage is TRBJ2-3; no clear D. This CDR3 comprises 13 residues. The germline V gene encodes CDR1 SGHRS and CDR2 YFSETQ. In DNA form, the CDR3 reads TGTGCCAGCAGCTTAGTAGGGACAGATACGCAGTATTTT. Protein sequence: CASSLVGTDTQYF.

Ten or more counts support this clonotype. The gene calls are TRBV5-1 and TRBJ1-1, with 9 nucleotides matching TRBD1. Unmatched junction bases numbered 8, after V lost 4 bases and J lost 1 base. CDR1 is SGHRS and CDR2 is YFSETQ in the germline V gene. This CDR3 has 16 residues. CDR3 protein: CASSLRDRDSNTEAFF. The DNA for the CDR3 is TGCGCCAGCAGCCTACGGGACAGGGACTCGAACACTGAAGCTTTCTTT.

J is TRBJ1-5 and V is TRBV20-1, with unresolved D. Germline CDR1 reads DFQATT; CDR2 reads SNEGSKA (reference sequence). The CDR3 sequence is 15 residues long. V shed 3 bases and J shed 2 bases, with 14 bases lying between them. CDR3 sequence: CSASRRGRGNQPQHF. The DNA of the CDR3 is TGCAGTGCTAGTAGGCGCGGGAGGGGCAATCAGCCCCAGCATTTT.